A selection of T cell receptor beta chains follows, all from one sample in a study of OX40 agonist ivuxolimab in advanced cancers. The method was immunoSEQ multiplex PCR; TCRdb's version includes in-frame clones alone and lacks a portion of them. Among roughly 62,000 clones listed, about 85% were seen once. The sample here was CD4+ or CD8+ T cells sorted from blood, taken in a trial of the OX40 agonist ivuxolimab. These receptors were taken from an adult with an advanced solid tumor such as melanoma, head and neck, liver or kidney cancer. CDR3s include the opening cysteine and the closing phenylalanine or tryptophan. The D gene is left open where the match is weak. Some rows mark clone size as missing; the rest say once, few, many or name a class of expanded clone.

J: TRBJ2-4
D: NA
length: 20
size: NA
V: TRBV28
CDR3: CAGAAPRGGKNPIAKNIQYF
DNA: TGTGCCGGAGCAGCCCCTCGGGGCGGGAAAAATCCTATAGCCAAAAACATTCAGTACTTC

J: TRBJ2-5
D: NA
length: 13
size: NA
V: TRBV19
CDR3: CASSEGPRETQYF
DNA: TGTGCCAGTTCCGAGGGACCTCGGGAGACCCAGTACTTC

J: TRBJ2-5
D: NA
length: 14
size: NA
V: TRBV19
CDR3: CASSSRDIQETQYF
DNA: TGTGCCAGTAGTAGCCGGGACATCCAAGAGACCCAGTACTTC

J: TRBJ2-2
D: TRBD2
length: 18
size: NA
V: TRBV11-3
CDR3: CASSPAPWSGRYTGELFF
DNA: TGTGCCAGCAGCCCCGCCCCTTGGAGCGGGAGGTACACCGGGGAGCTGTTTTTT

J: TRBJ2-3
D: NA
length: 15
size: NA
V: TRBV7-9
CDR3: CASSPPGVRTDTQYF
DNA: TGTGCCAGCAGCCCTCCAGGGGTGAGGACAGATACGCAGTATTTT

J: TRBJ2-7
D: TRBD2
length: 17
size: once
V: TRBV5-1
CDR3: CASSFRAGAGEPYEQYF
DNA: TGCGCCAGCAGCTTCCGAGCGGGAGCGGGTGAGCCCTACGAGCAGTACTTC

J: TRBJ1-1
D: NA
length: 14
size: NA
V: TRBV10-3
CDR3: CAISESTSMAEAFF
DNA: TGTGCCATCAGTGAGTCGACTTCCATGGCTGAAGCTTTCTTT

J: TRBJ1-2
D: NA
length: 14
size: few
V: TRBV7-9
CDR3: CASSSRQTNYGYTF
DNA: TGTGCCAGCAGCTCCCGACAGACTAACTATGGCTACACCTTC

J: TRBJ2-3
D: NA
length: 12
size: once
V: TRBV28
CDR3: CASSLLQDTQYF
DNA: TGTGCCAGCAGTTTATTACAAGATACGCAGTATTTT

J: TRBJ2-1
D: NA
length: 17
size: NA
V: TRBV5-8
CDR3: CASSLGGDAGRRNEQFF
DNA: TGTGCCAGCAGCTTGGGCGGGGATGCTGGGCGAAGAAATGAGCAGTTCTTC

J: TRBJ1-1
D: TRBD1
length: 15
size: NA
V: TRBV7-3
CDR3: CASSLIRTGRTEAFF
DNA: TGTGCCAGCAGCTTAATTCGGACAGGGAGAACTGAAGCTTTCTTT

J: TRBJ2-6
D: NA
length: 16
size: NA
V: TRBV7-2
CDR3: CASSPVGSSGANVLTF
DNA: TGTGCCAGCAGCCCAGTGGGTTCTTCTGGGGCCAACGTCCTGACTTTC

J: TRBJ1-5
D: NA
length: 17
size: few
V: TRBV4-1
CDR3: CASSRSWESYSNQPQHF
DNA: TGCGCCAGCAGCCGGTCTTGGGAGTCGTATAGCAATCAGCCCCAGCATTTT

J: TRBJ2-7
D: NA
length: 15
size: NA
V: TRBV9
CDR3: CASSVEVGIAYEQYF
DNA: TGTGCCAGCAGCGTAGAGGTGGGTATCGCGTACGAGCAGTACTTC

J: TRBJ1-1
D: NA
length: 13
size: once
V: TRBV5-8
CDR3: CASSFYRGTEAFF
DNA: TGTGCCAGCAGCTTCTATCGGGGCACTGAAGCTTTCTTT

J: TRBJ1-2
D: TRBD1
length: 15
size: NA
V: TRBV7-2
CDR3: CASSLVGGQNYGYTF
DNA: TGTGCCAGCAGCTTAGTAGGGGGACAGAACTATGGCTACACCTTC

J: TRBJ2-7
D: NA
length: 18
size: NA
V: TRBV5-6
CDR3: CASSLKGWSGTSSYEQYF
DNA: TGTGCCAGCAGCTTAAAGGGGTGGAGCGGCACTAGCTCCTACGAGCAGTACTTC

J: TRBJ2-7
D: TRBD2
length: 16
size: NA
V: TRBV2
CDR3: CASSENSVGGGYEQYF
DNA: TGTGCCAGCAGTGAAAATTCAGTTGGGGGGGGCTACGAGCAGTACTTC

J: TRBJ2-2
D: NA
length: 16
size: NA
V: TRBV18
CDR3: CASSPRGSADTGELFF
DNA: TGTGCCAGCTCACCCCGGGGTAGTGCGGACACCGGGGAGCTGTTTTTT

J: TRBJ1-1
D: NA
length: 12
size: NA
V: TRBV11-1
CDR3: CASSPYSREAFF
DNA: TGTGCCAGCAGCCCCTATTCCAGGGAAGCTTTCTTT

J: TRBJ2-2
D: NA
length: 17
size: few
V: TRBV7-6
CDR3: CASSLVPGQGNTGELFF
DNA: TGTGCCAGCAGCTTAGTCCCCGGGCAGGGCAACACCGGGGAGCTGTTTTTT

J: TRBJ2-1
D: NA
length: 13
size: NA
V: TRBV2
CDR3: CASKIVREGEQFF
DNA: TGTGCCAGCAAGATAGTTCGGGAAGGTGAGCAGTTCTTC

J: TRBJ1-3
D: NA
length: 16
size: NA
V: TRBV13
CDR3: CASSLGRADSGNTIYF
DNA: TGTGCCAGCAGCTTAGGCCGTGCGGACTCTGGAAACACCATATATTTT

J: TRBJ2-3
D: TRBD2
length: 14
size: NA
V: TRBV27
CDR3: CASSLTSGRDTQYF
DNA: TGTGCCAGCAGTTTAACTAGCGGGAGGGACACGCAGTATTTT

J: TRBJ2-5
D: NA
length: 16
size: NA
V: TRBV7-8
CDR3: CASSSVRWGAQETQYF
DNA: TGTGCCAGCAGCTCAGTGAGATGGGGGGCTCAAGAGACCCAGTACTTC

J: TRBJ2-1
D: TRBD1
length: 15
size: NA
V: TRBV5-4
CDR3: CASSLGTGNFNEQFF
DNA: TGTGCCAGCAGCTTGGGGACAGGAAATTTTAATGAGCAGTTCTTC

J: TRBJ2-1
D: NA
length: 15
size: NA
V: TRBV5-6
CDR3: CASSFWIRTWNEQFF
DNA: TGTGCCAGCAGCTTTTGGATTAGGACCTGGAATGAGCAGTTCTTC

J: TRBJ1-4
D: TRBD1
length: 14
size: NA
V: TRBV6-5
CDR3: CASSYGQEGEKLFF
DNA: TGTGCCAGCAGTTACGGACAGGAGGGTGAAAAACTGTTTTTT

J: TRBJ1-1
D: TRBD1
length: 16
size: NA
V: TRBV5-1
CDR3: CASMPGFGTGKTEAFF
DNA: TGCGCCAGCATGCCCGGATTCGGGACAGGGAAAACTGAAGCTTTCTTT

J: TRBJ1-5
D: NA
length: 14
size: NA
V: TRBV28
CDR3: CASSTGHFNQPQHF
DNA: TGTGCCAGCAGTACGGGACACTTCAATCAGCCCCAGCATTTT